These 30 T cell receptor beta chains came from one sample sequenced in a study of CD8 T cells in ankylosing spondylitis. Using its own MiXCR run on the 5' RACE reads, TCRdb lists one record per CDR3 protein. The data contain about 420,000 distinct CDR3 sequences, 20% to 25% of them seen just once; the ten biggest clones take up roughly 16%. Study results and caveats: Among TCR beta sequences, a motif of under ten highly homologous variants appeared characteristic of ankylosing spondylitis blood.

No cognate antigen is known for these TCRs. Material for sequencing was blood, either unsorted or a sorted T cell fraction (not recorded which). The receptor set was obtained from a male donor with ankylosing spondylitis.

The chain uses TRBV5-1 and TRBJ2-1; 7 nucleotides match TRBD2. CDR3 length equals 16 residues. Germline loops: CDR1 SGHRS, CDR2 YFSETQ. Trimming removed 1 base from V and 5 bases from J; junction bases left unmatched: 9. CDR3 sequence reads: CASSLISGLINNEQFF. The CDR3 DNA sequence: TGCGCCAGCAGCTTGATTAGCGGGTTAATTAACAATGAGCAGTTCTTC.

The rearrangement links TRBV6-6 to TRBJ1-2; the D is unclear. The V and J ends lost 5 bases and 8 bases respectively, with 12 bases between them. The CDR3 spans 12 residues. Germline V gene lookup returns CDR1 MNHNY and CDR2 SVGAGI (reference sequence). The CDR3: CASSPRAEGYTF. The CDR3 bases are TGTGCCAGCAGTCCTCGGGCGGAGGGCTACACCTTC.

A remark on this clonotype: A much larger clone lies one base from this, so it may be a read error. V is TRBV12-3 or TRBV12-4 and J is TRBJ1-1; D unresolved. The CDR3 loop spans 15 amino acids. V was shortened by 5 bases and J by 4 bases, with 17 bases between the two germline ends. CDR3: CASSLSQVAATEAFF. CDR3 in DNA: TGTGCCAGCAGTCTTTCCCAGGTGGCGGCCACTGAAGCTTTCTTT.

The chain's CDR3 is CASSAQGYNEQFF. CDR3 in DNA: TGTGCCAGCAGCGCACAGGGATACAATGAGCAGTTCTTC. This chain joins TRBV7-3 and TRBJ2-1, with D possibly matching TRBD1 (6 bases). Germline-derived CDR1 and CDR2 are SGHTA and FQGTGA. This CDR3 has 13 residues. The germline V and J ends were trimmed by 5 bases and 4 bases, with 9 bases remaining between them.

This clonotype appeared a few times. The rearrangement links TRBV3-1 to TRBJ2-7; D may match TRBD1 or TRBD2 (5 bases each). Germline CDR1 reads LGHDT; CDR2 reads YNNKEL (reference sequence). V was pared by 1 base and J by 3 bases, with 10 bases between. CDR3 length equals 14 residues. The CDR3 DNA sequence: TGTGCCAGCAGCCAAGTTGGGGGAAGCTACGAGCAGTACTTC. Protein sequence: CASSQVGGSYEQYF.

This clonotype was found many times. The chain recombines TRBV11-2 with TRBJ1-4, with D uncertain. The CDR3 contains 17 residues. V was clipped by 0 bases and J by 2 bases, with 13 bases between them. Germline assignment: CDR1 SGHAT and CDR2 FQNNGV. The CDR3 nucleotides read TGTGCCAGCAGCTTAGACCTCCAGCATCACACTAATGAAAAACTGTTTTTT. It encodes CASSLDLQHHTNEKLFF. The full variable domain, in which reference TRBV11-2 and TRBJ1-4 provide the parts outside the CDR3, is EAGVAQSPRYKIIEKRQSVAFWCNPISGHATLYWYQQILGQGPKLLIQFQNNGVVDDSQLPKDRFSAERLKGVDSTLKIQPAKLEDSAVYLCASSLDLQHHTNEKLFFGSGTQLSVL.

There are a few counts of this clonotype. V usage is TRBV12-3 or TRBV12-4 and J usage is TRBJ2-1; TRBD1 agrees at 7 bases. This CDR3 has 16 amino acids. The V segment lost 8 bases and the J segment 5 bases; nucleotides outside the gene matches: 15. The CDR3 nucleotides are TGTGCCAGCGGTTCGGGTACGAGGACAGGCAACAATGAGCAGTTCTTC. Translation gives CASGSGTRTGNNEQFF.

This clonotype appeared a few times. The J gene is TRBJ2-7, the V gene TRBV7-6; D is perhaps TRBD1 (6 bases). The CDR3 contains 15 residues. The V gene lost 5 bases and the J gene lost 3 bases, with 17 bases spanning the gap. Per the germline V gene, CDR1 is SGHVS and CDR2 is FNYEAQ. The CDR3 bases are TGTGCCAGCAGCGCCTCGCCGGGACACTTCTACGAGCAGTACTTC. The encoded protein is CASSASPGHFYEQYF. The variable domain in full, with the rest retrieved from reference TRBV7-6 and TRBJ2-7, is GAGVSQSPRYKVTKRGQDVALRCDPISGHVSLYWYRQALGQGPEFLTYFNYEAQQDKSGLPNDRFSAERPEGSISTLTIQRTEQRDSAMYRCASSASPGHFYEQYFGPGTRLTVT.

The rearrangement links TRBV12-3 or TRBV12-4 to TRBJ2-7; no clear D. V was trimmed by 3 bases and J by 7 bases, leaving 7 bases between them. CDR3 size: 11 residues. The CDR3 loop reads CASSFEGEQYF. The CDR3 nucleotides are TGTGCCAGCAGTTTCGAAGGGGAGCAGTACTTC.

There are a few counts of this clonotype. This CDR3 reads CSVVGSEETQYF. In nucleotides, the CDR3 is TGCAGCGTTGTGGGCTCTGAAGAGACCCAGTACTTC. This sequence joins TRBV29-1 and TRBJ2-5; D is undetermined. The CDR3 runs 12 residues. Trimming stripped 4 bases from V and 3 bases from J, with 9 bases between. Germline V gives CDR1 SQVTM, CDR2 ANQGSEA.

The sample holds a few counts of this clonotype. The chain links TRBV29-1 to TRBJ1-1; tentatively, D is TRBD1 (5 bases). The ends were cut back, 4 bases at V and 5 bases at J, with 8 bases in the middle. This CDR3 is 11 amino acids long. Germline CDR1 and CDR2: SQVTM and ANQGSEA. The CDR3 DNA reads TGCAGCGTTGTAGGGGAGACTGAAGCTTTCTTT. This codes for CSVVGETEAFF.

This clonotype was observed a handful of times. The CDR3 loop is CASSDGGPQHF. CDR3 nucleotide sequence: TGTGCCAGCAGTGATGGAGGGCCCCAGCATTTT. This chain links TRBV6-1 with TRBJ1-5; D ambiguous. V was pared by 3 bases and J by 9 bases, with 6 bases between. The CDR3 sequence is 11 residues long. The germline gives CDR1 MNHNS, CDR2 SASEGT.

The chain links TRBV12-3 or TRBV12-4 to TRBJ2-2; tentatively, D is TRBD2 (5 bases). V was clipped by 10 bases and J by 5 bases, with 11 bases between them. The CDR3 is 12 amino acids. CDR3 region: CATRTGTGELFF. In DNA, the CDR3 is TGTGCCACCCGGACTGGAACCGGGGAGCTGTTTTTT.

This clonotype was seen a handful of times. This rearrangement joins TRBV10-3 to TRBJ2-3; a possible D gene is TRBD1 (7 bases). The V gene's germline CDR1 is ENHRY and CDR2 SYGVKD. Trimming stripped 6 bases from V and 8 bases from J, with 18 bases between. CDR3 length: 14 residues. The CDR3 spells CAISIQGGPGTQYF. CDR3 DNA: TGTGCCATCAGCATCCAGGGGGGCCCAGGTACGCAGTATTTT.

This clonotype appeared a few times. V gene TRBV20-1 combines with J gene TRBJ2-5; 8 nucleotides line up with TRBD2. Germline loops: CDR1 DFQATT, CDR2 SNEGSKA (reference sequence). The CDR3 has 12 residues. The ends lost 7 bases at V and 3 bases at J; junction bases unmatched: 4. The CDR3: CSGDSGKETQYF. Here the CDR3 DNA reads TGCAGTGGGGATAGCGGGAAAGAGACCCAGTACTTC.

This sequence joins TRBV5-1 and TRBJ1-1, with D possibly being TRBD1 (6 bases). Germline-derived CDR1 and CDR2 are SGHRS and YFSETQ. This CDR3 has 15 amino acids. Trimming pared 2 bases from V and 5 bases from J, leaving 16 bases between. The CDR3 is CASSFRGGAETEAFF. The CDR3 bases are TGCGCCAGCAGCTTTCGGGGGGGCGCAGAGACTGAAGCTTTCTTT.

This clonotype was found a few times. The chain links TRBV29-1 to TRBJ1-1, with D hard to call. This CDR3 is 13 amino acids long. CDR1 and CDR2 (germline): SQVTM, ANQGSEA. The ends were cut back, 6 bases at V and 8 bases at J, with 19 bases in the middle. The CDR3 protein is CSVRETLNEEAFF. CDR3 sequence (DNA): TGCAGCGTCCGGGAAACATTGAACGAAGAAGCTTTCTTT.

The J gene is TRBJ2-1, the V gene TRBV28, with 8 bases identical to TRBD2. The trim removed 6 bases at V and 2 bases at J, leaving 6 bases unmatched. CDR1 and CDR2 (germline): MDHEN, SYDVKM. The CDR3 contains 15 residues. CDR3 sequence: CASRPGTRTYNEQFF. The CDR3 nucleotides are TGTGCCAGCAGACCCGGGACTAGGACCTACAATGAGCAGTTCTTC.

The CDR3 DNA is TGTGCTAGTGCCGCGGGGAGGGCACCCTACGAGCAGTACTTC. It encodes CASAAGRAPYEQYF. J is TRBJ2-7 and V is TRBV12-5; 7 bases align to TRBD2. Germline assignment: CDR1 LGHNT and CDR2 FRNRAP. This CDR3 contains 14 residues. Unmatched junction bases numbered 8, after V lost 7 bases and J lost 2 bases.

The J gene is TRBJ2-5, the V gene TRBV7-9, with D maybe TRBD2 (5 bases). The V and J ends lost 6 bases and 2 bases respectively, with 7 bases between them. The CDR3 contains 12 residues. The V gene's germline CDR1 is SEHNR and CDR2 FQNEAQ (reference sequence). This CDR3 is CASRLGQETQYF. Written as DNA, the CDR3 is TGTGCCAGCAGACTAGGGCAAGAGACCCAGTACTTC.

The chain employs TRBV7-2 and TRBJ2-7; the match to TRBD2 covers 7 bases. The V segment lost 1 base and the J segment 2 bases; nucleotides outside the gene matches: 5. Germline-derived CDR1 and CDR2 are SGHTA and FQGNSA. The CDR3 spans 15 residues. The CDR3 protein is CASSLDGLVAYEQYF. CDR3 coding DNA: TGTGCCAGCAGCTTAGATGGACTAGTCGCCTACGAGCAGTACTTC. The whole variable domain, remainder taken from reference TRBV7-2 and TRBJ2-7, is GAGVSQSPSNKVTEKGKDVELRCDPISGHTALYWYRQSLGQGLEFLIYFQGNSAPDKSGLPSDRFSAERTGGSVSTLTIQRTQQEDSAVYLCASSLDGLVAYEQYFGPGTRLTVT.

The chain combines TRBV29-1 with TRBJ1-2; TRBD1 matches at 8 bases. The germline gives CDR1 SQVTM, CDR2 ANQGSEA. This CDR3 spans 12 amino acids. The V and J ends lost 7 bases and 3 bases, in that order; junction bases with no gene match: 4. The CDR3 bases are TGCAGCGCGGACAGGGTTGACTATGGCTACACCTTC. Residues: CSADRVDYGYTF.

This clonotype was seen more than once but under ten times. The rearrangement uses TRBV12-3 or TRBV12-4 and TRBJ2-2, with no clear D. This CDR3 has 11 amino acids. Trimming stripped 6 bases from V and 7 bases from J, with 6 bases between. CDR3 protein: CASRIYGELFF. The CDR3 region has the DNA TGTGCCAGCAGGATTTACGGGGAGCTGTTTTTT.

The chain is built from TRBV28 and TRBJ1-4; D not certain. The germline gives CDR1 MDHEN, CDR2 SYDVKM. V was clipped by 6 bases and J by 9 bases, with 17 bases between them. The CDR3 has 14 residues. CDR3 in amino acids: CASRAGRNIKKLFF. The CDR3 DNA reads TGTGCCAGCAGGGCCGGCCGGAATATCAAAAAACTGTTTTTT.

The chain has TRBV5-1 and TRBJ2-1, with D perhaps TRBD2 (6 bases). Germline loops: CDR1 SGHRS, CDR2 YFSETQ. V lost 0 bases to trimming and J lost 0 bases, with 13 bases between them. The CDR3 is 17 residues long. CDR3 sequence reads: CASSLVRVGSSYNEQFF. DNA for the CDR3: TGCGCCAGCAGCTTGGTTCGAGTCGGGAGCTCCTACAATGAGCAGTTCTTC. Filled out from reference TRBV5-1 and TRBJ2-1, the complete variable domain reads KAGVTQTPRYLIKTRGQQVTLSCSPISGHRSVSWYQQTPGQGLQFLFEYFSETQRNKGNFPGRFSGRQFSNSRSEMNVSTLELGDSALYLCASSLVRVGSSYNEQFFGPGTRLTVL.

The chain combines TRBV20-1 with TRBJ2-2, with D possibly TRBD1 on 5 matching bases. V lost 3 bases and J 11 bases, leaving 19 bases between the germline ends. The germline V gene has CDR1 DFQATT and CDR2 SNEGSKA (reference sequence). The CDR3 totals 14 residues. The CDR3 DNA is TGCAGTGCTAGGACGGGCGGAACAGGATTAGAGCTGTTTTTT. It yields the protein CSARTGGTGLELFF.

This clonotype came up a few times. The CDR3 here is CASRGDRNEQFF. The DNA of the CDR3 is TGTGCCAGCAGAGGGGATCGCAATGAGCAGTTCTTC. This chain uses TRBV2 with TRBJ2-1; weak D call: TRBD1 (5 bases). V gave up 6 bases and J gave up 6 bases, with 9 bases separating them. This CDR3 contains 12 residues. Germline assignment: CDR1 SNHLY and CDR2 FYNNEI. The whole variable domain, filled in from reference TRBV2 and TRBJ2-1, reads EPEVTQTPSHQVTQMGQEVILRCVPISNHLYFYWYRQILGQKVEFLVSFYNNEISEKSEIFDDQFSVERPDGSNFTLKIRSTKLEDSAMYFCASRGDRNEQFFGPGTRLTVL.

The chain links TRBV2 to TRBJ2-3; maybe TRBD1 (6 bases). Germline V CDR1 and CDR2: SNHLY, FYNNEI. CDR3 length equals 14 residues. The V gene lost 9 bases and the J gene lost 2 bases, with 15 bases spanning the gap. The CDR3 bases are TGTGCCAGTTCGACAGGCACATCCACAGATACGCAGTATTTT. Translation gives CASSTGTSTDTQYF.

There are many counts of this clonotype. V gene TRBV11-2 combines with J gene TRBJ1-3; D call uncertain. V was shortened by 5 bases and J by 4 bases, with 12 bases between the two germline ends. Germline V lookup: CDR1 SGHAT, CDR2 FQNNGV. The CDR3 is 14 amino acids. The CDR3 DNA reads TGTGCCAGCAGCACGACCCGAGGAGGAAACACCATATATTTT. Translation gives CASSTTRGGNTIYF.

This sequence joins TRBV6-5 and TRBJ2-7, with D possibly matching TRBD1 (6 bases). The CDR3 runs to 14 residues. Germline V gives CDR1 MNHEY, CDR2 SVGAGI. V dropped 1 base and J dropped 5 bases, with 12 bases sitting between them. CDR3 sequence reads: CASSYYARGDEQYF. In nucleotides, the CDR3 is TGTGCCAGCAGTTACTACGCCAGGGGAGACGAGCAGTACTTC.